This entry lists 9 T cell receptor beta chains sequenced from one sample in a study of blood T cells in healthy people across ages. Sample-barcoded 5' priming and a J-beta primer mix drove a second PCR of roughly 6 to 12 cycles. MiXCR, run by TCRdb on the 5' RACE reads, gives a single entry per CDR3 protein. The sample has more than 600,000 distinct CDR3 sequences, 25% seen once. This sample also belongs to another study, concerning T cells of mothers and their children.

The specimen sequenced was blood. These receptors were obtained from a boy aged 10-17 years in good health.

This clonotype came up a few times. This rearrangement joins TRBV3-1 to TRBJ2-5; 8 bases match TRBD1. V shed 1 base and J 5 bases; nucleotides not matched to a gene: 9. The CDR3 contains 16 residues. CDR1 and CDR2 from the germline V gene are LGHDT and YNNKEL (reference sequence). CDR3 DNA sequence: TGTGCCAGCAGCCAAGGGGTGGGGACAGGTTATGAGACCCAGTACTTC. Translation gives CASSQGVGTGYETQYF.

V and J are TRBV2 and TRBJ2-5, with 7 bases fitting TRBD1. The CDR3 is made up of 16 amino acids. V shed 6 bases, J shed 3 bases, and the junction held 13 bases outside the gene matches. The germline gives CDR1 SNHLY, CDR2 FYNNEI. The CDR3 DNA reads TGTGCCAGCAGAGCACCCGGCCGGGACAGAGAAGAGACCCAGTACTTC. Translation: CASRAPGRDREETQYF. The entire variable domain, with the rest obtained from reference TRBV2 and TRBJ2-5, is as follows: EPEVTQTPSHQVTQMGQEVILRCVPISNHLYFYWYRQILGQKVEFLVSFYNNEISEKSEIFDDQFSVERPDGSNFTLKIRSTKLEDSAMYFCASRAPGRDREETQYFGPGTRLLVL.

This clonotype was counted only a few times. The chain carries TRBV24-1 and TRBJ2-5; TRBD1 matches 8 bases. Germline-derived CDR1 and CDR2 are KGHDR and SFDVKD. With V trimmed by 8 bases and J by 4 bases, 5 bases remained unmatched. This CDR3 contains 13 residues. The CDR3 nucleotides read TGTGCCACCAAACCGACAGGGGCAGAGACCCAGTACTTC. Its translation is CATKPTGAETQYF.

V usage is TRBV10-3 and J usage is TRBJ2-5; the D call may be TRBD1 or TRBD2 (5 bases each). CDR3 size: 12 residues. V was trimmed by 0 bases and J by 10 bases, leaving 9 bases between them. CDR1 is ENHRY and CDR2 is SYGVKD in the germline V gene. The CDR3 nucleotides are TGTGCCATCAGTGAGTCGGGGGACGTCCAGTACTTC. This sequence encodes CAISESGDVQYF.

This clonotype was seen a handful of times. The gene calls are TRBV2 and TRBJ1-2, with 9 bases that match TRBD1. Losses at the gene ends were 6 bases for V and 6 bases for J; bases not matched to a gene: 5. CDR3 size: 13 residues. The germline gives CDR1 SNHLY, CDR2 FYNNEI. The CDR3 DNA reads TGTGCCAGCAGCCGACAGGGGGAGGATGGCTACACCTTC. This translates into CASSRQGEDGYTF.

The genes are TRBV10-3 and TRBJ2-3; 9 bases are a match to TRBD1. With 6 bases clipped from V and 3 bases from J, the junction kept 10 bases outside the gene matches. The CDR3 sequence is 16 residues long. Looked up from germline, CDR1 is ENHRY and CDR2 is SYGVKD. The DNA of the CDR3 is TGTGCCATCAGCGAGGACAGGGGAGGTAAAACAGATACGCAGTATTTT. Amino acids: CAISEDRGGKTDTQYF.

The CDR3 loop reads CASSEARGGGYEQYF. The CDR3 DNA reads TGTGCCAGCAGTGAAGCGCGCGGGGGTGGGTACGAGCAGTACTTC. V usage is TRBV6-1 and J usage is TRBJ2-7; the match to TRBD2 covers 7 bases. This CDR3 contains 15 residues. The V gene end was trimmed by 0 bases and the J gene end by 4 bases; junction bases not matched to a gene: 6. CDR1 and CDR2 (germline): MNHNS, SASEGT.

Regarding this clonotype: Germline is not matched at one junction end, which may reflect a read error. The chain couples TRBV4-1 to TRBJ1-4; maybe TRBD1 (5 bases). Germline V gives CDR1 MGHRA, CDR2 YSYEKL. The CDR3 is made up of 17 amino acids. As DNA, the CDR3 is TGCGCCAGCAGCCAAGAATCTGGTGGCAGGGATAGCGAAAAAGTGTTTTTT. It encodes CASSQESGGRDSEKVFF.

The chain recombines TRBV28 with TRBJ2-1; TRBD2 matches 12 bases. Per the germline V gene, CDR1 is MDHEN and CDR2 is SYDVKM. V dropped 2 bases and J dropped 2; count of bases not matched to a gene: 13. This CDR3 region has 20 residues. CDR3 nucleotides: TGTGCCAGCAGTTTAAGGCGGGAGACTAGCGGGAGTTCAGCCTACAATGAGCAGTTCTTC. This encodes CASSLRRETSGSSAYNEQFF.